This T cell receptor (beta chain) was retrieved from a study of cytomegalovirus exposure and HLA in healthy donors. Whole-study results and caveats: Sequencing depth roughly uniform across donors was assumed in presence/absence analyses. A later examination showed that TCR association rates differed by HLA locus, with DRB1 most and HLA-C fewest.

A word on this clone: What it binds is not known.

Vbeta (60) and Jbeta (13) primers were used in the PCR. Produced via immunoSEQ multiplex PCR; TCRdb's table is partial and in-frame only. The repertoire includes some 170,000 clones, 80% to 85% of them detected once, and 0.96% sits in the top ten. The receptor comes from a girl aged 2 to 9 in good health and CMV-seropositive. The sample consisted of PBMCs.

The CDR3 bases are TGTGCCAGCAGCGTCGGGGACCGGGACAGAGAGAATCAGCCCCAGCATTTT. Its translation is CASSVGDRDRENQPQHF. The chain employs TRBV9 and TRBJ1-5; 7 positions match TRBD1. With 2 bases clipped from V and 4 bases from J, the junction kept 12 bases outside the gene matches. The V gene's germline CDR1 is SGDLS and CDR2 YYNGEE. The CDR3 covers 17 residues.